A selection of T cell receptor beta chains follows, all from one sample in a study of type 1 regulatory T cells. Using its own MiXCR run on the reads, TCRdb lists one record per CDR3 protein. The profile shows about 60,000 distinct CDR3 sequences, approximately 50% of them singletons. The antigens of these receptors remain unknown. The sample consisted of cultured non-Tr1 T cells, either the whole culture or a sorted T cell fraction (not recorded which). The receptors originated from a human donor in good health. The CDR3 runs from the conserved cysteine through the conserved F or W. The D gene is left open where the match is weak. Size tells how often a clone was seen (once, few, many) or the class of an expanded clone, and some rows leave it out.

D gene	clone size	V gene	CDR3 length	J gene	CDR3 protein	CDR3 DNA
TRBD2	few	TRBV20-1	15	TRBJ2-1	CSAINPGLAGPEQFF	TGCAGTGCGATTAACCCGGGACTAGCGGGTCCTGAGCAGTTCTTC
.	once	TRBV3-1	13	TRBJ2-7	CASSLGRVNEQYF	TGTGCCAGCAGCCTTGGTAGAGTAAACGAGCAGTACTTC
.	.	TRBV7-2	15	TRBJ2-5	CASSRLWGYQETQYF	TGTGCCAGCAGCCGCCTCTGGGGGTACCAAGAGACCCAGTACTTC
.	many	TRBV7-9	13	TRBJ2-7	CASSRQEGGEQYF	TGTGCCAGCAGCCGACAGGAAGGGGGCGAGCAGTACTTC
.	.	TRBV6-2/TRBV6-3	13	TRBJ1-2	CASTQDGNYGYTF	TGTGCCAGCACCCAGGACGGTAACTATGGCTACACCTTC
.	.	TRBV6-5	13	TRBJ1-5	CASSDRSNQPQHF	TGTGCCAGCAGCGACCGTAGCAATCAGCCCCAGCATTTT
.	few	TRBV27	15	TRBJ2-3	CASSLGLAPSDTQYF	TGTGCCAGCAGTTTAGGGCTAGCCCCCTCAGATACGCAGTATTTT
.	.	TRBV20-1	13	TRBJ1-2	CSARDTGTYGYTF	TGCAGTGCTAGAGACACAGGGACCTATGGCTACACCTTC
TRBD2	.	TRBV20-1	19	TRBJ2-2	CSAPLTSGGLNSNTGELFF	TGCAGTGCCCCCCTGACTAGCGGGGGGCTGAACTCTAACACCGGGGAGCTGTTTTTT
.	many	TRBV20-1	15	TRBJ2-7	CSARDQGRGSYEQYF	TGCAGTGCTAGAGATCAGGGGAGAGGCAGCTACGAGCAGTACTTC
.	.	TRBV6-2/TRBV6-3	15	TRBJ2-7	CASSDRQSLSYEQYF	TGTGCCAGCAGTGACAGACAGTCCCTTTCCTACGAGCAGTACTTC
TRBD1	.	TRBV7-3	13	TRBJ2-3	CASSLQGADTQYF	TGTGCCAGCAGCTTACAGGGGGCAGATACGCAGTATTTT
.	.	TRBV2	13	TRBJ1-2	CASTRGRGHGYTF	TGTGCCAGCACCCGGGGTCGGGGACATGGCTACACCTTC
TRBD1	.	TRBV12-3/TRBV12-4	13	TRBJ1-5	CASSQDRVQPQHF	TGTGCCAGCAGCCAGGACAGGGTTCAGCCCCAGCATTTT
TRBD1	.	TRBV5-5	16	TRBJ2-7	CASSLRSTGGSYEQYF	TGTGCCAGCAGCTTGAGGTCGACAGGGGGATCCTACGAGCAGTACTTC
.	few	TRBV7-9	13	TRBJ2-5	CASSLGDPRTQYF	TGTGCCAGCAGCTTGGGGGACCCCAGGACCCAGTACTTC
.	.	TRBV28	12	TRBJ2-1	CASSLTREEQFF	TGTGCCAGCAGTTTAACTCGTGAGGAGCAGTTCTTC
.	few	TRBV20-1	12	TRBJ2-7	CSGRHTEYEQYF	TGCAGTGGGAGGCACACCGAATACGAGCAGTACTTC
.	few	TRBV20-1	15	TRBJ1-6	CSASPLTENNSPLHF	TGCAGTGCTAGCCCGCTGACAGAGAATAATTCACCCCTCCACTTT
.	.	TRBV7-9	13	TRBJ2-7	CASASGSSYEQYF	TGTGCCAGCGCCAGCGGGTCTTCCTACGAGCAGTACTTC
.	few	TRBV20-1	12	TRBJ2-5	CSGGEGQETQYF	TGCAGTGGGGGCGAGGGCCAAGAGACCCAGTACTTC
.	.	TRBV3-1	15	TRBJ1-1	CASSPMDGRRTEAFF	TGTGCCAGCAGCCCAATGGATGGGCGGAGGACTGAAGCTTTCTTT
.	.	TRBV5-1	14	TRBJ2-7	CASSLALEGYEQYF	TGCGCCAGCAGCTTGGCCCTGGAGGGGTACGAGCAGTACTTC
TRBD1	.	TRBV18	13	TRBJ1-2	CASSPDRDYGYTF	TGTGCCAGCTCACCCGACAGGGACTATGGCTACACCTTC
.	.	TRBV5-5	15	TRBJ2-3	CASSPPRADFDTQYF	TGTGCCAGCAGCCCCCCAAGGGCAGACTTTGATACGCAGTATTTT
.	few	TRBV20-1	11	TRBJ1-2	CSAGVLWGYTF	TGCAGTGCCGGGGTCTTATGGGGCTACACCTTC
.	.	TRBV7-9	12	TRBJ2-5	CASSLDAGAQYF	TGTGCCAGCAGCTTAGACGCCGGGGCCCAGTACTTC
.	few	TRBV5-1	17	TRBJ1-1	CASSLGRQPLMNTEAFF	TGCGCCAGCAGCTTGGGCCGTCAACCACTCATGAACACTGAAGCTTTCTTT
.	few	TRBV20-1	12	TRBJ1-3	CSAIHSGNTIYF	TGCAGTGCAATCCACTCTGGAAACACCATATATTTT
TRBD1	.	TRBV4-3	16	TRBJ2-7	CASSQYRDRSSYEQYF	TGCGCCAGCAGCCAATACCGGGACAGGTCCTCCTACGAGCAGTACTTC
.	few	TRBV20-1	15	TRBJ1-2	CSALHRVEALYGYTF	TGCAGTGCCTTACACAGGGTGGAGGCTCTCTATGGCTACACCTTC
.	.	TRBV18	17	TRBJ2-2	CASSPGRVTANTGELFF	TGTGCCAGCTCACCAGGCCGGGTAACTGCGAACACCGGGGAGCTGTTTTTT
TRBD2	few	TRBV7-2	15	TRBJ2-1	CASSSTGTTRNEQFF	TGTGCCAGCAGCTCGACCGGGACTACCCGCAATGAGCAGTTCTTC
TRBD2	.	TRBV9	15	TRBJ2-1	CVSSVELAKINEQFF	TGTGTCAGCAGCGTAGAACTAGCGAAAATCAATGAGCAGTTCTTC